These T cell receptor beta chains were read from a single sample in a study of T-cell memory formation after mild COVID-19. TCRdb reprocessed the 5' RACE reads via MiXCR and lists one record per CDR3 protein. This table holds fewer than 150,000 distinct CDR3 sequences, roughly 6% found once. Sequenced material: PBMCs or a T cell subset sorted from them (not recorded which). The receptors come from an adult woman who had mild COVID-19 (a few samples of this study predate the infection). Cell type and time point are not known. CDR3s include the opening cysteine and the closing phenylalanine or tryptophan. The order of the fields is J gene, clone size, V gene, D gene, CDR3 protein, CDR3 DNA. A D gene is named only where the DNA matches it firmly. For some rows the clone size is stated as once, few or many, or as a class when expanded; others skip it.

j_call: TRBJ2-7; clone_size: few; v_call: TRBV3-1; d_call: -; cdr3_aa: CASSPGVYEQYF; cdr3_nt: TGTGCCAGCAGCCCCGGGGTGTACGAGCAGTACTTC
j_call: TRBJ2-7; clone_size: many; v_call: TRBV6-2/TRBV6-3; d_call: -; cdr3_aa: CASRLRGMGYEQYF; cdr3_nt: TGTGCCAGCAGGCTCCGGGGTATGGGCTACGAGCAGTACTTC
j_call: TRBJ2-7; clone_size: many; v_call: TRBV12-3/TRBV12-4; d_call: TRBD1; cdr3_aa: CASSLRWTGGYHEQYF; cdr3_nt: TGTGCCAGCAGTTTACGTTGGACAGGGGGATATCACGAGCAGTACTTC
j_call: TRBJ2-1; clone_size: few; v_call: TRBV12-3/TRBV12-4; d_call: TRBD2; cdr3_aa: CASTLGLAHNEQFF; cdr3_nt: TGTGCCAGCACCCTCGGACTAGCCCACAATGAGCAGTTCTTC
j_call: TRBJ1-1; clone_size: few; v_call: TRBV5-1; d_call: -; cdr3_aa: CASSLGSTEAFF; cdr3_nt: TGCGCCAGCAGCTTGGGTAGCACTGAAGCTTTCTTT
j_call: TRBJ2-5; clone_size: few; v_call: TRBV20-1; d_call: TRBD2; cdr3_aa: CSARVSGTSGTQETQYF; cdr3_nt: TGCAGTGCTAGAGTTTCGGGGACTAGCGGGACTCAAGAGACCCAGTACTTC
j_call: TRBJ2-6; clone_size: few; v_call: TRBV19; d_call: -; cdr3_aa: CASSAPGSGANVLTF; cdr3_nt: TGTGCCAGTAGTGCCCCAGGTTCCGGGGCCAACGTCCTGACTTTC
j_call: TRBJ2-5; clone_size: few; v_call: TRBV12-3/TRBV12-4; d_call: -; cdr3_aa: CASSFLREETQYF; cdr3_nt: TGTGCCAGCAGTTTCCTCAGGGAAGAGACCCAGTACTTC
j_call: TRBJ2-5; clone_size: -; v_call: TRBV29-1; d_call: TRBD2; cdr3_aa: CSASRGVRQETQYF; cdr3_nt: TGCAGCGCCTCCCGGGGGGTCAGACAAGAGACCCAGTACTTC
j_call: TRBJ2-7; clone_size: few; v_call: TRBV9; d_call: -; cdr3_aa: CASSVGEGVDEQYF; cdr3_nt: TGTGCCAGCAGCGTAGGCGAAGGGGTGGACGAGCAGTACTTC
j_call: TRBJ2-4; clone_size: many; v_call: TRBV7-9; d_call: TRBD2; cdr3_aa: CASSLARTSGKDIQYF; cdr3_nt: TGTGCCAGCAGCTTAGCGCGCACTAGCGGGAAGGACATTCAGTACTTC
j_call: TRBJ1-3; clone_size: -; v_call: TRBV12-3/TRBV12-4; d_call: -; cdr3_aa: CASSWGRSGNTIYF; cdr3_nt: TGTGCCAGCAGTTGGGGCAGATCTGGAAACACCATATATTTT
j_call: TRBJ2-7; clone_size: many; v_call: TRBV7-8; d_call: -; cdr3_aa: CASSPPGHYEQYF; cdr3_nt: TGTGCCAGCAGCCCCCCGGGCCACTACGAGCAGTACTTC
j_call: TRBJ2-1; clone_size: -; v_call: TRBV4-3; d_call: TRBD2; cdr3_aa: CASSQGTSGRGNEKFF; cdr3_nt: TGCGCCAGCAGCCAAGGGACTAGCGGGAGAGGAAATGAGAAGTTCTTC
j_call: TRBJ2-6; clone_size: few; v_call: TRBV12-3/TRBV12-4; d_call: -; cdr3_aa: CASRPSDSGANVLTF; cdr3_nt: TGTGCCAGCAGGCCTAGCGACTCTGGGGCCAACGTCCTGACTTTC
j_call: TRBJ1-4; clone_size: -; v_call: TRBV7-9; d_call: -; cdr3_aa: CASSARTAGDEKLFF; cdr3_nt: TGTGCCAGCAGCGCCCGGACAGCCGGGGATGAAAAACTGTTTTTT
j_call: TRBJ1-1; clone_size: few; v_call: TRBV7-9; d_call: -; cdr3_aa: CASSYNRETEAFF; cdr3_nt: TGTGCCAGCAGCTATAACAGGGAAACTGAAGCTTTCTTT
j_call: TRBJ2-3; clone_size: many; v_call: TRBV10-3; d_call: TRBD2; cdr3_aa: CAISSSGTSTDTQYF; cdr3_nt: TGTGCCATCAGTTCTAGCGGTACTAGCACAGATACGCAGTATTTT
j_call: TRBJ2-7; clone_size: many; v_call: TRBV7-8; d_call: -; cdr3_aa: CASSLGQGIQYF; cdr3_nt: TGTGCCAGCAGCTTAGGCCAGGGGATACAGTACTTC
j_call: TRBJ2-2; clone_size: many; v_call: TRBV2; d_call: TRBD1; cdr3_aa: CASSPRTGMAGELFF; cdr3_nt: TGTGCCAGCAGTCCCCGGACAGGAATGGCCGGGGAGCTGTTTTTT
j_call: TRBJ2-7; clone_size: many; v_call: TRBV4-2; d_call: TRBD1; cdr3_aa: CASSQPGQVSYEQYF; cdr3_nt: TGTGCCAGCAGCCAACCGGGACAGGTGTCCTACGAGCAGTACTTC
j_call: TRBJ2-5; clone_size: few; v_call: TRBV18; d_call: TRBD2; cdr3_aa: CASSPPKLAGTETQYF; cdr3_nt: TGTGCCAGCTCACCACCGAAACTAGCGGGAACAGAGACCCAGTACTTC
j_call: TRBJ2-4; clone_size: once; v_call: TRBV24-1; d_call: -; cdr3_aa: CATSDFRVHAKNIQYF; cdr3_nt: TGTGCCACCAGTGATTTTCGGGTTCATGCCAAAAACATTCAGTACTTC
j_call: TRBJ2-1; clone_size: many; v_call: TRBV3-1; d_call: -; cdr3_aa: CASSQGLLVGEQFF; cdr3_nt: TGTGCCAGCAGCCAGGGCCTCCTCGTGGGGGAGCAGTTCTTC
j_call: TRBJ1-1; clone_size: -; v_call: TRBV6-5; d_call: -; cdr3_aa: CASRGRQNTEAFF; cdr3_nt: TGTGCCAGCCGGGGACGGCAGAACACTGAAGCTTTCTTT
j_call: TRBJ2-2; clone_size: -; v_call: TRBV6-2/TRBV6-3; d_call: TRBD1; cdr3_aa: CATKDPGTGNTGELFF; cdr3_nt: TGTGCCACCAAAGATCCCGGGACAGGGAACACCGGGGAGCTGTTTTTT
j_call: TRBJ2-7; clone_size: -; v_call: TRBV6-5; d_call: TRBD2; cdr3_aa: CASSPGGEQYF; cdr3_nt: TGTGCCAGCAGTCCCGGGGGGGAGCAGTACTTC
j_call: TRBJ1-6; clone_size: many; v_call: TRBV7-9; d_call: -; cdr3_aa: CASSSPTGFGSPLHF; cdr3_nt: TGTGCCAGCAGCTCCCCGACAGGCTTCGGTTCACCCCTCCACTTT
j_call: TRBJ1-1; clone_size: few; v_call: TRBV5-1; d_call: TRBD1; cdr3_aa: CASSKGQGPDTEAFF; cdr3_nt: TGCGCCAGCAGCAAGGGACAGGGGCCGGACACTGAAGCTTTCTTT
j_call: TRBJ2-3; clone_size: many; v_call: TRBV7-7; d_call: -; cdr3_aa: CASSLSGRTDTQYF; cdr3_nt: TGTGCCAGCAGCTTGTCGGGTCGCACAGATACGCAGTATTTT
j_call: TRBJ1-4; clone_size: many; v_call: TRBV9; d_call: -; cdr3_aa: CASSPRFTQLGEKLFF; cdr3_nt: TGTGCCAGCAGCCCCCGTTTTACCCAACTGGGTGAAAAACTGTTTTTT
j_call: TRBJ2-7; clone_size: -; v_call: TRBV5-1; d_call: TRBD1; cdr3_aa: CASSFAGTGANEQYF; cdr3_nt: TGCGCCAGCAGCTTCGCCGGGACAGGGGCAAACGAGCAGTACTTC
j_call: TRBJ2-1; clone_size: few; v_call: TRBV24-1; d_call: TRBD1; cdr3_aa: CATSDIGTGVYEQFF; cdr3_nt: TGTGCCACCAGTGATATCGGGACAGGGGTTTATGAGCAGTTCTTC
j_call: TRBJ2-2; clone_size: many; v_call: TRBV5-1; d_call: -; cdr3_aa: CASSILLAGARTGELFF; cdr3_nt: TGCGCCAGCAGCATCCTGCTGGCGGGGGCCCGCACCGGGGAGCTGTTTTTT
j_call: TRBJ1-1; clone_size: -; v_call: TRBV11-2; d_call: TRBD1; cdr3_aa: CASSLRQGKGEAFF; cdr3_nt: TGTGCCAGCAGCTTAAGACAGGGAAAGGGTGAAGCTTTCTTT
j_call: TRBJ1-2; clone_size: few; v_call: TRBV5-1; d_call: -; cdr3_aa: CASSLVAPGLSGYTF; cdr3_nt: TGCGCCAGCAGCCTTGTGGCCCCCGGGCTTTCCGGCTACACCTTC
j_call: TRBJ1-2; clone_size: -; v_call: TRBV9; d_call: -; cdr3_aa: CASSAGSGEYGYTF; cdr3_nt: TGTGCCAGCTCGGCAGGCTCTGGGGAGTATGGCTACACCTTC
j_call: TRBJ1-3; clone_size: -; v_call: TRBV4-2; d_call: TRBD1; cdr3_aa: CASSQEPGGSGNTIYF; cdr3_nt: TGTGCCAGCAGCCAAGAGCCAGGGGGCTCTGGAAACACCATATATTTT
j_call: TRBJ2-5; clone_size: -; v_call: TRBV4-1; d_call: TRBD2; cdr3_aa: CASSLQLAGDPQETQYF; cdr3_nt: TGCGCCAGCAGCCTACAACTAGCGGGGGATCCTCAAGAGACCCAGTACTTC
j_call: TRBJ2-1; clone_size: -; v_call: TRBV12-3/TRBV12-4; d_call: TRBD1; cdr3_aa: CASSLGQGASGQFF; cdr3_nt: TGTGCCAGCAGTTTGGGGCAGGGGGCATCGGGGCAGTTCTTC